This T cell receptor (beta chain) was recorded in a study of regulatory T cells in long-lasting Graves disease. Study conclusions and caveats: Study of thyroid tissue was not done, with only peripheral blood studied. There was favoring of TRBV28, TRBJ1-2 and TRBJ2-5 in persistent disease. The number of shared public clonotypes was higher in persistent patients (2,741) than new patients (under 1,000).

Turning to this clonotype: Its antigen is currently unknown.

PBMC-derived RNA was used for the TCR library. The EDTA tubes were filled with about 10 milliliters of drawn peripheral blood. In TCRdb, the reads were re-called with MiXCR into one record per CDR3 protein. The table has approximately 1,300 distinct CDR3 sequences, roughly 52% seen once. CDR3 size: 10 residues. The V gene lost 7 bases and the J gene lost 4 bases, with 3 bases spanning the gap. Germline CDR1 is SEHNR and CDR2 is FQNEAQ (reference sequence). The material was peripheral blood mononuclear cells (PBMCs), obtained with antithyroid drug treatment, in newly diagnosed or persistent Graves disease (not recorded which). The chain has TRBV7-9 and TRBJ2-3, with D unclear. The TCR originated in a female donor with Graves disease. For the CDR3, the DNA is TGTGCCAGCATCGCAGATACGCAGTATTTT. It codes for CASIADTQYF.